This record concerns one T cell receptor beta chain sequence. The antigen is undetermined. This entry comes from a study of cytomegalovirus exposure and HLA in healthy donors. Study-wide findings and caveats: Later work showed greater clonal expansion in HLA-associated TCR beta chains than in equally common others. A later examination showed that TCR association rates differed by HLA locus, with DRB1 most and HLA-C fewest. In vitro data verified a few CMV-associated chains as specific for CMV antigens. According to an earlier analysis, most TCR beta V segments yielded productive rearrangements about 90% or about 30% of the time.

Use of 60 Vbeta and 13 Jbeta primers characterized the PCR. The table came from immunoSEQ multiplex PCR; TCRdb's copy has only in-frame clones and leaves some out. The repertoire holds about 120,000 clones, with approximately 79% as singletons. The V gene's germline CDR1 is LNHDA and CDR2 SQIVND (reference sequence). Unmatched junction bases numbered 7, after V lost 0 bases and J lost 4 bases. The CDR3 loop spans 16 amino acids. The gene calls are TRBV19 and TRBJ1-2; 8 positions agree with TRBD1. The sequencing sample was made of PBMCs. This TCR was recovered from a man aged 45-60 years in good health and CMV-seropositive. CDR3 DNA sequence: TGTGCCAGTAGTATAGATTCCGTGGGGACAGGCTATGGCTACACCTTC. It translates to CASSIDSVGTGYGYTF.